This T cell receptor beta chain stems from a study of blood T cell repertoires in COVID-19. Overall study: The origin of the acute and convalescent COVID-19 samples was the United States, Italy and Spain.

Profiling relied on immunoSEQ multiplex PCR, and the TCRdb table lists in-frame clones only, not all of them. The sample gives hundreds of thousands of clones, about nine tenths of which show up once; about 2% is in the top ten. CDR3 length: 13 residues. CDR1 is SGHKS, CDR2 YYEKEE, per germline (reference sequence). V gave up 3 bases and J gave up 7 bases, with 10 bases separating them. This receptor was taken from a man aged 18 to 29 with active or convalescent COVID-19. The V gene is TRBV5-5, the J gene TRBJ1-4; D is unclear. The sequenced sample was peripheral blood. The CDR3 nucleotides are TGTGCCAGCAGCTGGGCGGGTCCTGAAAAACTGTTTTTT. This sequence encodes CASSWAGPEKLFF.